One sample yielded the 27 T cell receptor beta chains listed below, sequenced in a study of cytomegalovirus exposure and HLA in healthy donors (dated 2017 in TCRdb). The library was generated by the immunoSEQ multiplex PCR assay. For the multiplex PCR, a mixture combining 60 forward primers for TCR Vbeta segments and 13 reverse primers for TCR Jbeta segments was used. TCRdb took over this immuneACCESS table, retaining in-frame rearrangements with V and J assigned. Such tables are incomplete; in checked studies, under half of the missing clones stem from an unresolved V gene, and the remainder is unexplained. The sample data list about 160,000 clones, and 80% of these were observed just once. Roughly 1.3% of the sample rests with the top ten. Input material: PBMCs. The receptors stem from a woman in her fifties or sixties in good health and CMV-seronegative.

V and J are TRBV19 and TRBJ1-2; tentatively, D is TRBD1 (6 bases). The CDR3 spans 15 residues. V lost 1 base and J 4 bases, leaving 13 bases between the germline ends. Looked up from germline, CDR1 is LNHDA and CDR2 is SQIVND (reference sequence). The CDR3 sequence: CASSIGAGALYGYTF. The CDR3 DNA reads TGTGCCAGTAGTATAGGCGCGGGGGCTCTCTATGGCTACACCTTC.

V gene TRBV7-8 combines with J gene TRBJ2-7, with D maybe TRBD1 (5 bases). The CDR3 spans 12 residues. The V gene's germline CDR1 is SGHVS and CDR2 FQNEAQ. Trimming stripped 7 bases from V and 6 bases from J, with 13 bases between. The CDR3 region has the DNA TGTGCCAGCACCCTATCCCAGGGCGAGCAGTACTTC. Protein: CASTLSQGEQYF.

The rearrangement joins TRBV29-1 to TRBJ2-3; D uncertain. Germline CDR1 is SQVTM and CDR2 is ANQGSEA. The CDR3 loop spans 12 amino acids. Trimming stripped 4 bases from V and 0 bases from J, with 5 bases between. This CDR3 is CSVGGSTDTQYF. The CDR3 DNA sequence: TGCAGCGTTGGAGGTAGCACAGATACGCAGTATTTT.

This clone was found a few times. The chain employs TRBV9 and TRBJ2-1; possible D gene TRBD2, 5 bases. The CDR3 sequence is 14 residues long. The germline V gene has CDR1 SGDLS and CDR2 YYNGEE. The V end was cut by 4 bases, the J end by 1 base, with 9 bases between. The CDR3 nucleotides are TGTGCCAGCAGCCTAGCCAGTTCCTACAATGAGCAGTTCTTC. This encodes CASSLASSYNEQFF. The whole variable domain, remainder taken from reference TRBV9 and TRBJ2-1, is DSGVTQTPKHLITATGQRVTLRCSPRSGDLSVYWYQQSLDQGLQFLIQYYNGEERAKGNILERFSAQQFPDLHSELNLSSLELGDSALYFCASSLASSYNEQFFGPGTRLTVL.

The CDR3 DNA sequence: TGCGCCAGCAGCCCGGGACAGAATAATGAAAAACTGTTTTTT. The encoded protein is CASSPGQNNEKLFF. The chain links TRBV4-1 to TRBJ1-4; 7 bases agree with TRBD1. This CDR3 has 14 residues. The V and J ends lost 4 bases and 4 bases, in that order; junction bases with no gene match: 3. Looked up from germline, CDR1 is MGHRA and CDR2 is YSYEKL.

The chain recombines TRBV6-5 with TRBJ2-7, with D perhaps TRBD1 (5 bases). The V gene lost 6 bases and the J gene lost 3 bases, with 15 bases spanning the gap. The germline V gene encodes CDR1 MNHEY and CDR2 SVGAGI. The CDR3 has 14 residues. The CDR3 spells CASSPLGPSYEQYF. CDR3 nucleotides: TGTGCCAGCAGCCCGCTGGGGCCGAGCTACGAGCAGTACTTC.

This clone was seen only a few times. The V call is TRBV28, the J call TRBJ2-5; D gene unclear. Germline V lookup: CDR1 MDHEN, CDR2 SYDVKM. V dropped 8 bases and J dropped 2 bases, with 9 bases sitting between them. This CDR3 region has 12 residues. The CDR3 region has the DNA TGTGCCAGCTCCCCGACTCAAGAGACCCAGTACTTC. It encodes CASSPTQETQYF. The variable domain in full, completed from reference TRBV28 and TRBJ2-5, reads DVKVTQSSRYLVKRTGEKVFLECVQDMDHENMFWYRQDPGLGLRLIYFSYDVKMKEKGDIPEGYSVSREKKERFSLILESASTNQTSMYLCASSPTQETQYFGPGTRLLVL.

The chain combines TRBV7-8 with TRBJ2-7; 8 nucleotides agree with TRBD1. Germline V CDR1 and CDR2: SGHVS, FQNEAQ. J gave up 10 bases and V 4 bases, and 9 bases lay outside the gene matches. The CDR3 runs to 13 residues. CDR3 DNA sequence: TGTGCCAGCAGCTCATACGACAGGGGAGGACAGTACTTC. Amino acid sequence: CASSSYDRGGQYF. Full variable domain (rest looked up from reference TRBV7-8 and TRBJ2-7): GAGVSQSPRYKVAKRGQDVALRCDPISGHVSLFWYQQALGQGPEFLTYFQNEAQLDKSGLPSDRFFAERPEGSVSTLKIQRTQQEDSAVYLCASSSYDRGGQYFGPGTRLTVT.

The chain recombines TRBV7-8 with TRBJ1-6; D is unresolved. The CDR3 is made up of 14 amino acids. V was shortened by 2 bases and J by 9 bases, with 11 bases between the two germline ends. Germline V gene sequence: CDR1 SGHVS, CDR2 FQNEAQ. The chain's CDR3 is CASSLRLTGSPLHF. CDR3 nucleotide sequence: TGTGCCAGCAGCTTACGACTCACGGGTTCACCCCTCCACTTT.

As for this clone: Other DNA variants within this sample encode the same CDR3. J is TRBJ1-5 and V is TRBV19; 7 nucleotides line up with TRBD1. The germline CDR1 and CDR2 sequences are LNHDA and SQIVND (reference sequence). Trimming cost V 4 bases and J 7 bases; bases outside gene matches: 13. The CDR3 contains 16 residues. The CDR3 spells CASSTLFQGVSQPQHF. Written as DNA, the CDR3 is TGTGCCAGTAGTACGCTCTTTCAGGGGGTGAGCCAGCCCCAGCATTTT.

The V and J genes are TRBV28 and TRBJ1-4; the match to TRBD1 covers 9 bases. Germline V gene lookup returns CDR1 MDHEN and CDR2 SYDVKM. CDR3 length: 15 amino acids. Trimming at V came to 7 bases and at J to 8 bases, leaving 11 bases not matched to a gene. DNA of the CDR3: TGTGCCAGCACCCCTGGGGGGACAGGGCGGGAAAAACTGTTTTTT. This translates into CASTPGGTGREKLFF.

The chain carries TRBV27 and TRBJ2-7, with TRBD2 matching 10 bases. The CDR3 extends over 14 amino acids. Trimming cost V 9 bases and J 2 bases; bases outside gene matches: 7. The germline CDR1 and CDR2 sequences are MNHEY and SMNVEV (reference sequence). CDR3 bases: TGTGCCAGTGGAGCGGGAGGGCCTACCTACGAGCAGTACTTC. The encoded protein is CASGAGGPTYEQYF.

This CDR3 is CASSLAASGSYEQYF. For the CDR3, the DNA is TGTGCCAGCAGCTTAGCGGCTAGCGGGAGTTACGAGCAGTACTTC. This chain connects TRBV7-2 to TRBJ2-7; TRBD2 matches 10 bases. Germline-derived CDR1 and CDR2 are SGHTA and FQGNSA. The CDR3 covers 15 residues. The junction had 3 bases not matched to a gene; V was cut back by 0 bases and J by 4 bases.

The chain recombines TRBV25-1 with TRBJ1-4, with D possibly matching TRBD1 (6 bases). Germline CDR1 and CDR2: MGHDK and SYGVNS. The CDR3 has 16 amino acids. V shed 6 bases and J shed 4 bases, with 18 bases lying between them. DNA of the CDR3: TGTGCCAGCAGCGACTTTGGGACACGACATAATGAAAAACTGTTTTTT. It yields the protein CASSDFGTRHNEKLFF.

The V call is TRBV30, the J call TRBJ2-7; possible D gene TRBD1, 5 bases. V was trimmed by 0 bases and J by 4 bases, leaving 13 bases between them. The germline gives CDR1 GTSNPN, CDR2 SVGIG (reference sequence). There are 14 residues in the CDR3. In DNA form, the CDR3 reads TGTGCCTGGAGTGTCTCCAGGGTAGGGTACGAGCAGTACTTC. This codes for CAWSVSRVGYEQYF.

The chain employs TRBV4-1 and TRBJ2-1; perhaps TRBD1 as D (6 bases). This CDR3 region has 14 residues. Trimming left V 6 bases short and J 10 bases short, with 19 bases between. Looked up from germline, CDR1 is MGHRA and CDR2 is YSYEKL. CDR3 sequence (DNA): TGCGCCAGCAGACTACCGGGGACACGGTCCGAGCAGTTCTTC. Translating gives CASRLPGTRSEQFF.

The gene calls are TRBV5-1 and TRBJ2-5; D uncertain. The J call may be faulty, since TRBJ2-7 better matches the DNA end. The length of the CDR3 is 12 residues. Germline assignment: CDR1 SGHRS and CDR2 YFSETQ. The CDR3 loop is CASSAPLGEQYF. DNA of the CDR3: TGCGCCAGCAGCGCCCCTTTGGGCGAGCAGTACTTC.

This chain connects TRBV4-2 to TRBJ2-3, with 7 nucleotides matching TRBD2. V shed 1 base, J shed 1 base, and the junction held 2 bases outside the gene matches. This CDR3 spans 15 amino acids. CDR1 is LGHNA, CDR2 YNFKEQ, per germline. The CDR3 loop is CASSQGAGGTDTQYF. CDR3 coding DNA: TGTGCCAGCAGCCAAGGGGCGGGGGGCACAGATACGCAGTATTTT.

The chain is built from TRBV18 and TRBJ2-7; 7 bases line up with TRBD1. The V segment lost 3 bases and the J segment 2 bases; nucleotides outside the gene matches: 7. The CDR3 contains 15 residues. Germline values: CDR1 KGHSH, CDR2 LQKENI. CDR3 sequence: CASSPIPGQPYEQYF. In DNA form, the CDR3 reads TGTGCCAGCTCACCCATTCCGGGACAGCCCTACGAGCAGTACTTC.

The chain has TRBV28 and TRBJ1-1; D possibly corresponds to TRBD1 (5 bases). The CDR3 is 15 amino acids. CDR1 and CDR2 from the germline V gene are MDHEN and SYDVKM. Between the trimmed V and J ends, which lost 5 bases and 1 base, there was a span of 14 bases. CDR3 amino acids: CASSLHAGTNTEAFF. CDR3 nucleotide sequence: TGTGCCAGCAGTCTACATGCGGGGACGAACACTGAAGCTTTCTTT.

The chain employs TRBV7-9 and TRBJ2-7; TRBD1 is a possible D gene (5 bases). The CDR3 length is 15 residues. The germline CDR1 and CDR2 sequences are SEHNR and FQNEAQ (reference sequence). Trimming took off 5 bases at V and 4 bases at J, with 18 bases between the two ends. Written as DNA, the CDR3 is TGTGCCAGCAGCCCCTCAGGGATCTCCGGGTACGAGCAGTACTTC. Its protein product is CASSPSGISGYEQYF.

This sequence joins TRBV5-4 and TRBJ2-1, with D maybe TRBD2 (5 bases). The CDR3 spans 16 residues. Trimming removed 2 bases at V and 1 base at J, with 13 bases between. Germline CDR1 SGHNT, CDR2 YYREEE (reference sequence). The DNA for the CDR3 is TGTGCCAGCAGCTTAACGGGATCCCCTTCCTACAATGAGCAGTTCTTC. Translated, it gives CASSLTGSPSYNEQFF.

The V gene is TRBV6-1, the J gene TRBJ1-2; TRBD1 aligns across 7 bases. Germline assignment: CDR1 MNHNS and CDR2 SASEGT. The trim removed 1 base at V and 2 bases at J, leaving 4 bases unmatched. This CDR3 is 15 amino acids long. CDR3 protein: CASSEGQGRNYGYTF. CDR3 coding DNA: TGTGCCAGCAGTGAAGGACAGGGTAGGAACTATGGCTACACCTTC.

The chain has TRBV28 and TRBJ1-3; D not certain. Trimming stripped 5 bases from V and 3 bases from J, with 17 bases between. From germline, CDR1 is MDHEN and CDR2 SYDVKM. CDR3 length: 16 amino acids. The CDR3 region is CASSPGSTNLGNTIYF. The CDR3, as DNA: TGTGCCAGCAGTCCGGGGTCAACTAACCTTGGAAACACCATATATTTT. Complete variable domain (other parts from reference TRBV28 and TRBJ1-3): DVKVTQSSRYLVKRTGEKVFLECVQDMDHENMFWYRQDPGLGLRLIYFSYDVKMKEKGDIPEGYSVSREKKERFSLILESASTNQTSMYLCASSPGSTNLGNTIYFGEGSWLTVV.

In this sample, this clone turned up a few times. The V gene is TRBV7-2, the J gene TRBJ2-7; TRBD2 matches at 9 bases. CDR1 and CDR2 from the germline V gene are SGHTA and FQGNSA. The CDR3 runs to 16 residues. V lost 7 bases and J lost 7; bases outside the gene matches: 17. CDR3 protein: CASILRESSGMWEQYF. The DNA for the CDR3 is TGTGCCAGCATCCTCCGGGAGTCTAGCGGGATGTGGGAGCAGTACTTC. Complete variable domain (other parts from reference TRBV7-2 and TRBJ2-7): GAGVSQSPSNKVTEKGKDVELRCDPISGHTALYWYRQSLGQGLEFLIYFQGNSAPDKSGLPSDRFSAERTGGSVSTLTIQRTQQEDSAVYLCASILRESSGMWEQYFGPGTRLTVT.

This clone was counted between two and nine times. The rearrangement joins TRBV2 to TRBJ1-1; D may be TRBD1 (5 bases). The CDR3 contains 13 residues. Germline CDR1 reads SNHLY; CDR2 reads FYNNEI. V gave up 4 bases and J gave up 1 base, with 7 bases separating them. The CDR3 bases are TGTGCCAGCAGTGGGGGGGGGAACACTGAAGCTTTCTTT. Amino acids: CASSGGGNTEAFF.

The chain joins TRBV7-2 to TRBJ2-3; weak D call: TRBD2 (6 bases). The germline CDR1 and CDR2 sequences are SGHTA and FQGNSA. The CDR3 sequence is 14 residues long. The V gene lost 5 bases and the J gene lost 6 bases, with 15 bases spanning the gap. The CDR3 here is CASSPRGVRDTQYF. CDR3 in DNA: TGTGCCAGCAGCCCTCGCGGGGTCCGGGATACGCAGTATTTT.